Below, one T cell receptor beta chain is given with its context. What it binds is not known. A much larger clone differs by one base, so this may be a read error. This record belongs to a study of blood T cells in healthy people across ages. Germline CDR1 reads MNHEY; CDR2 reads SMNVEV (reference sequence). CDR3 length equals 15 residues. Trimming shortened V by 4 bases and J by 4 bases, and 14 bases separated the two germline ends. General observations from the study: Among T cells, TCR beta diversity per million cells dropped roughly linearly as age rose. Possibly, changes in expanded clonotypes were confounded because donor CMV status was unknown.

With a J-beta primer mix and a sample-barcoded 5' primer, a second PCR ran about 7 to 12 cycles. A single record per CDR3 protein comes from TCRdb applying MiXCR to the 5' RACE reads. The sample lists about 650,000 distinct CDR3 sequences, over 40% occurring once. Input material: blood. This receptor was identified in a woman older than 75 in good health. The rearrangement uses TRBV27 and TRBJ2-1; weak D call: TRBD1 (6 bases). The CDR3 DNA reads TGTGCCAGCAGTTCAGGGGCAGCCATGTACAATGAGCAGTTCTTC. Protein: CASSSGAAMYNEQFF.